Below, 29 T cell receptor beta chains from the same sample are listed, as sequenced in a study of T-cell memory formation after mild COVID-19. TCRdb independently ran MiXCR on the 5' RACE reads; one entry per CDR3 protein. This table has about 620,000 distinct CDR3 sequences, 18% appearing once. The sequencing input was PBMCs or a T cell subset sorted from them (not recorded which). These receptors all stem from an adult woman who had mild COVID-19 (a few samples of this study predate the infection). Cell type and time point are not known.

This clonotype was observed a handful of times. V is TRBV7-8 and J is TRBJ2-7; tentative D call: TRBD2 (5 bases). Trimming shortened V by 8 bases and J by 6 bases, and 11 bases separated the two germline ends. This CDR3 comprises 11 residues. Germline V gene sequence: CDR1 SGHVS, CDR2 FQNEAQ. The CDR3 DNA follows: TGTGCCAGCCTAGGGAGTCGCGAGCAGTACTTC. Translation: CASLGSREQYF.

This clonotype was detected only a few times. The chain joins TRBV6-1 to TRBJ2-1; the match to TRBD2 covers 8 bases. Germline V gene sequence: CDR1 MNHNS, CDR2 SASEGT. The CDR3 is 14 amino acids. J was trimmed by 5 bases and V by 2 bases; bases with no gene match: 2. This CDR3 reads CASSERGGHNEQFF. The DNA of the CDR3 is TGTGCCAGCAGTGAACGGGGGGGGCACAATGAGCAGTTCTTC.

V usage is TRBV5-1 and J usage is TRBJ1-1, with D perhaps TRBD1 (5 bases). The V gene's germline CDR1 is SGHRS and CDR2 YFSETQ. CDR3 size: 14 residues. V lost 6 bases and J 4 bases, leaving 16 bases between the germline ends. The CDR3 coding sequence is TGCGCCAGCAAACTAAGACAGACGGCCACTGAAGCTTTCTTT. Protein product: CASKLRQTATEAFF. Complete variable domain (other parts from reference TRBV5-1 and TRBJ1-1): KAGVTQTPRYLIKTRGQQVTLSCSPISGHRSVSWYQQTPGQGLQFLFEYFSETQRNKGNFPGRFSGRQFSNSRSEMNVSTLELGDSALYLCASKLRQTATEAFFGQGTRLTVV.

The chain uses TRBV4-3 and TRBJ1-4; D unclear. Germline V gene data show CDR1 as LGHNA and CDR2 as YSLEER. This CDR3 has 13 residues. Trimming shortened V by 5 bases and J by 8 bases, and 12 bases separated the two germline ends. The CDR3 DNA sequence: TGCGCCAGCAGCGCCCAGGACGGAGAAAAACTGTTTTTT. Translated, it gives CASSAQDGEKLFF.

The chain has TRBV18 and TRBJ2-3; TRBD2 aligns across 8 bases. Germline-derived CDR1 and CDR2 are KGHSH and LQKENI. V lost 8 bases and J lost 0; bases outside the gene matches: 7. The CDR3 spans 15 residues. The CDR3: CASTSGGASTDTQYF. CDR3 DNA sequence: TGTGCCAGCACCTCCGGGGGGGCCAGCACAGATACGCAGTATTTT.

There are a few counts of this clonotype. The gene calls are TRBV4-1 and TRBJ2-2; tentatively, D is TRBD1 (5 bases). V was shortened by 2 bases and J by 3 bases, with 10 bases between the two germline ends. The CDR3 loop spans 15 amino acids. CDR1 is MGHRA, CDR2 YSYEKL, per germline. The CDR3 DNA reads as TGCGCCAGCAGCCAAATCGACAGATACACCGGGGAGCTGTTTTTT. Its protein is CASSQIDRYTGELFF.

This clonotype came up a few times. The chain is built from TRBV29-1 and TRBJ2-7, with TRBD2 matching over 8 bases. From germline, CDR1 is SQVTM and CDR2 ANQGSEA. Germline trimming cut 3 bases from V and 2 bases from J; bases unmatched to any gene: 3. CDR3 size: 13 residues. DNA for the CDR3: TGCAGCGTTGAGACTAGCGCTACCTACGAGCAGTACTTC. This translates into CSVETSATYEQYF.

This clonotype was picked up a small number of times. The chain recombines TRBV24-1 with TRBJ1-1; TRBD1 agrees at 7 bases. The germline V gene has CDR1 KGHDR and CDR2 SFDVKD. J lost 6 bases, V lost 3 bases, and 3 bases had no gene match. The CDR3 runs 13 residues. For the CDR3, the DNA is TGTGCCACCAGTGATCTAACAGGGGCTGAAGCTTTCTTT. It specifies CATSDLTGAEAFF.

The genes are TRBV27 and TRBJ1-6; D uncertain. Per the germline V gene, CDR1 is MNHEY and CDR2 is SMNVEV (reference sequence). The V end was cut by 3 bases, the J end by 0 bases, with 9 bases between. The CDR3 loop spans 16 amino acids. The CDR3 here is CASSFARSSYNSPLHF. Written as DNA, the CDR3 is TGTGCCAGCAGTTTCGCCAGGAGCTCCTATAATTCACCCCTCCACTTT.

The chain couples TRBV5-1 to TRBJ2-1, with D uncertain. V lost 6 bases and J lost 2, with 9 bases in between. Germline V CDR1 and CDR2: SGHRS, YFSETQ. The CDR3 runs 13 residues. The CDR3 protein is CASNTDTYNEQFF. Here the CDR3 DNA reads TGCGCCAGCAATACCGACACCTACAATGAGCAGTTCTTC.

The table lists this clonotype with a few counts. The rearrangement joins TRBV14 to TRBJ2-3, with 15 nucleotides matching TRBD2. CDR1 is SGHDN and CDR2 is FVKESK in the germline V gene. Trimming took 4 bases from V and 4 from J; bases not matched to a gene: 6. The CDR3 is 17 residues long. The CDR3 DNA is TGTGCCAGCAGCCCGGGACTAGCGGGAGGTTCTCCAGATACGCAGTATTTT. The encoded protein is CASSPGLAGGSPDTQYF.

The chain combines TRBV15 with TRBJ2-5; D gene unclear. Germline-derived CDR1 and CDR2 are LNHNV and YYDKDF (reference sequence). The CDR3 is 15 amino acids. Trimming took off 0 bases at V and 1 base at J, with 9 bases between the two ends. CDR3 residues: CATSRDPRPQETQYF. The CDR3 DNA reads TGTGCCACCAGCAGAGATCCCCGACCCCAAGAGACCCAGTACTTC.

The V call is TRBV5-1, the J call TRBJ2-3; the match to TRBD1 covers 7 bases. The CDR3 consists of 15 residues. Germline CDR1 and CDR2: SGHRS and YFSETQ. Trimming took 3 bases from V and 0 from J; bases not matched to a gene: 4. The CDR3 is CASSYDRASTDTQYF. The CDR3 DNA follows: TGCGCCAGCAGCTACGACAGGGCTAGCACAGATACGCAGTATTTT.

This chain joins TRBV3-1 and TRBJ1-2, with 10 bases lining up with TRBD1. There are 16 residues in the CDR3. Germline V gene data show CDR1 as LGHDT and CDR2 as YNNKEL (reference sequence). After removal of 3 bases from V and 8 bases from J, the junction contained 12 bases not matched to a gene. This CDR3 is CASSHTKSGTGEGYTF. In DNA form, the CDR3 reads TGTGCCAGCAGCCATACAAAGTCCGGGACAGGGGAAGGCTACACCTTC.

This clonotype was picked up a small number of times. The V and J genes are TRBV27 and TRBJ1-6; D is unclear. The CDR3 runs 12 residues. Germline V gene lookup returns CDR1 MNHEY and CDR2 SMNVEV (reference sequence). V was cut by 7 bases and J by 5 bases, with 6 bases left in between. The CDR3 DNA reads TGTGCCAGCACTGACGATAATTCACCCCTCCACTTT. Translated, it gives CASTDDNSPLHF.

This chain connects TRBV24-1 to TRBJ2-3, with D possibly matching TRBD2 (5 bases). The germline CDR1 and CDR2 sequences are KGHDR and SFDVKD. The germline V and J ends were trimmed by 6 bases and 3 bases, with 6 bases remaining between them. The length of the CDR3 is 12 residues. CDR3: CATSLATDTQYF. In nucleotides, the CDR3 is TGTGCCACCAGTCTAGCAACAGATACGCAGTATTTT.

The chain employs TRBV7-2 and TRBJ1-2; 8 bases are a match to TRBD1. The CDR3 totals 18 residues. Germline trimming cut 4 bases from V and 5 bases from J; bases unmatched to any gene: 18. Looked up from germline, CDR1 is SGHTA and CDR2 is FQGNSA. DNA of the CDR3: TGTGCCAGCAGCTCCTTGGGTCGAGAAGGGACAGGAGGATATGGCTACACCTTC. Translation: CASSSLGREGTGGYGYTF.

Only a few counts were recorded for this clonotype. V and J are TRBV5-1 and TRBJ2-7, with D perhaps assigned TRBD1 or TRBD2 (5 bases each). This CDR3 is 13 amino acids long. Germline lookup yields CDR1 SGHRS and CDR2 YFSETQ. Trimming stripped 4 bases from V and 0 bases from J, with 8 bases between. The CDR3 loop is CASSTGTSYEQYF. The CDR3 region has the DNA TGCGCCAGCAGCACCGGGACCTCCTACGAGCAGTACTTC.

The chain links TRBV27 to TRBJ2-7; 9 bases match TRBD2. Germline CDR1 is MNHEY and CDR2 is SMNVEV (reference sequence). This CDR3 comprises 15 residues. The J segment lost 0 bases and the V segment lost 7 bases, leaving 7 bases of the junction unmatched. The CDR3 region has the DNA TGTGCCAGCAAACTTAGCGGGAGTGTCTCCTACGAGCAGTACTTC. As protein: CASKLSGSVSYEQYF.

In regard to this clonotype: A read error may produce the germline difference seen at one junction end. CDR3 in amino acids: CASSKEQGTAGYTF. The CDR3 bases are TGCGCCAGCAGCAAAGAACAGGGTACGGCTGGCTACACCTTC. J is TRBJ1-2 and V is TRBV4-3, with a tentative D call TRBD1 (6 bases). This CDR3 is built from 14 residues. Germline values: CDR1 LGHNA, CDR2 YSLEER.

J is TRBJ2-3 and V is TRBV12-3 or TRBV12-4; tentative D call: TRBD2 (5 bases). The CDR3 is 16 amino acids. Deletions cut 7 bases from V and 1 base from J, with 18 bases between. CDR3 in amino acids: CASTFRRTGRTDTQYF. CDR3 DNA: TGTGCCAGCACCTTTCGCAGGACTGGACGCACAGATACGCAGTATTTT.

In this sample, this clonotype turned up a few times. This rearrangement joins TRBV11-3 to TRBJ2-1; D remains ambiguous. Trimming shortened V by 1 base and J by 5 bases, and 12 bases separated the two germline ends. Germline values: CDR1 SGHNT, CDR2 YENEEA. CDR3 size: 15 residues. CDR3 in DNA: TGTGCCAGCAGCTTAGTATGGAGCCGAAACAATGAGCAGTTCTTC. Translation: CASSLVWSRNNEQFF. Full variable domain (remainder filled in from reference TRBV11-3 and TRBJ2-1): EAGVVQSPRYKIIEKKQPVAFWCNPISGHNTLYWYLQNLGQGPELLIRYENEEAVDDSQLPKDRFSAERLKGVDSTLKIQPAELGDSAVYLCASSLVWSRNNEQFFGPGTRLTVL.

This chain links TRBV12-3 or TRBV12-4 with TRBJ1-5; D perhaps matches TRBD1 (5 bases). The CDR3 has 16 residues. The V end lost 2 bases, the J end lost 0 bases, and 11 bases lay between the germline ends. The CDR3 sequence: CASSLQGTISNQPQHF. CDR3 in DNA: TGTGCCAGCAGTTTACAGGGAACTATTAGCAATCAGCCCCAGCATTTT.

This clonotype was seen more than once but under ten times. The CDR3 sequence is CASSLVSGSNQPQHF. The CDR3 bases are TGTGCCAGCAGCTTGGTATCCGGTAGCAATCAGCCCCAGCATTTT. The genes are TRBV5-5 and TRBJ1-5; D uncertain. From germline, CDR1 is SGHKS and CDR2 YYEKEE (reference sequence). The CDR3 extends over 15 amino acids. With 0 bases removed from V and 0 bases from J, the gap between germline ends came to 7 bases.

This chain joins TRBV28 and TRBJ2-2, with no clear D. V dropped 5 bases and J dropped 6 bases, with 19 bases sitting between them. This CDR3 is 16 amino acids long. Germline assignment: CDR1 MDHEN and CDR2 SYDVKM. The CDR3 nucleotides are TGTGCCAGCAGTCCTGCTAGTACTTCTCCGGCCGGGGAGCTGTTTTTT. The encoded protein is CASSPASTSPAGELFF.

This clonotype turned up a few times. The chain joins TRBV7-9 to TRBJ2-7; TRBD2 matches 7 bases. V dropped 5 bases and J dropped 0; count of bases not matched to a gene: 7. The CDR3 extends over 15 amino acids. The V gene's germline CDR1 is SEHNR and CDR2 FQNEAQ (reference sequence). CDR3 nucleotide sequence: TGTGCCAGCAGCCAGCGGGGCAGAACCTCCTACGAGCAGTACTTC. Its protein product is CASSQRGRTSYEQYF.

This clonotype has more than one count but fewer than ten. The rearrangement joins TRBV20-1 to TRBJ2-5, with 7 bases aligning to TRBD1. The ends lost 2 bases at V and 5 bases at J; junction bases unmatched: 11. CDR1 DFQATT and CDR2 SNEGSKA come from the germline V gene (reference sequence). The CDR3 has 15 amino acids. This CDR3 is CSARPNTGVLETQYF. CDR3 DNA sequence: TGCAGTGCTAGACCCAACACAGGGGTTTTGGAGACCCAGTACTTC.

The chain has TRBV9 and TRBJ2-7; D tentatively fits TRBD1 or TRBD2 (5 bases each). Germline CDR1 SGDLS, CDR2 YYNGEE. Trimming pared 4 bases from V and 4 bases from J, leaving 18 bases between. The CDR3 runs to 15 residues. The CDR3 nucleotides are TGTGCCAGCAGCCTAGGTGACGGGGCACTTTACGAGCAGTACTTC. Amino acids: CASSLGDGALYEQYF. The whole variable domain, filled in from reference TRBV9 and TRBJ2-7, reads DSGVTQTPKHLITATGQRVTLRCSPRSGDLSVYWYQQSLDQGLQFLIQYYNGEERAKGNILERFSAQQFPDLHSELNLSSLELGDSALYFCASSLGDGALYEQYFGPGTRLTVT.

The rearrangement joins TRBV11-2 to TRBJ2-1, with TRBD2 identical over 14 bases. This CDR3 is 21 amino acids long. CDR1 SGHAT and CDR2 FQNNGV come from the germline V gene. J lost 0 bases, V lost 3 bases, and 13 bases had no gene match. The CDR3 DNA follows: TGTGCCAGCAGCTTGCAGCCCGGGACTAGCGGGAGAATTAGCTCCTACAATGAGCAGTTCTTC. Its protein product is CASSLQPGTSGRISSYNEQFF.